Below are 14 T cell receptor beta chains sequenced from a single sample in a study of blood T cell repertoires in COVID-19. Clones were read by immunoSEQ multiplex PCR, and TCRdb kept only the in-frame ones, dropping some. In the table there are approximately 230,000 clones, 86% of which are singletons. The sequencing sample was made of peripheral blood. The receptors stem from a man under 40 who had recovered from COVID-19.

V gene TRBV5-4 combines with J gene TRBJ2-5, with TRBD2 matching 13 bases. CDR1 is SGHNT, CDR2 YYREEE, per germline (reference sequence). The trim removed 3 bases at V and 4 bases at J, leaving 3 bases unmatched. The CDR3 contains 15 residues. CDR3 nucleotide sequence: TGTGCCAGCAGCTCCAGACTAGCGGGGGGAGAGACCCAGTACTTC. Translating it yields CASSSRLAGGETQYF. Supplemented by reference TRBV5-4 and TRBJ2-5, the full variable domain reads ETGVTQSPTHLIKTRGQQVTLRCSSQSGHNTVSWYQQALGQGPQFIFQYYREEENGRGNFPPRFSGLQFPNYSSELNVNALELDDSALYLCASSSRLAGGETQYFGPGTRLLVL.

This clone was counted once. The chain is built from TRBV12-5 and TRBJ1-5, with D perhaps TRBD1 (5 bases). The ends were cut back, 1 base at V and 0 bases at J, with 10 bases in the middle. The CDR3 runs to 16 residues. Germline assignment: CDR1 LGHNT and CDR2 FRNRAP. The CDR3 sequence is CASGLDRDYSNQPQHF. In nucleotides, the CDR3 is TGTGCTAGTGGTTTGGATAGGGACTATAGCAATCAGCCCCAGCATTTT. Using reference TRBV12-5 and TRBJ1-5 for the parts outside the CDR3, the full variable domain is DARVTQTPRHKVTEMGQEVTMRCQPILGHNTVFWYRQTMMQGLELLAYFRNRAPLDDSGMPKDRFSAEMPDATLATLKIQPSEPRDSAVYFCASGLDRDYSNQPQHFGDGTRLSIL.

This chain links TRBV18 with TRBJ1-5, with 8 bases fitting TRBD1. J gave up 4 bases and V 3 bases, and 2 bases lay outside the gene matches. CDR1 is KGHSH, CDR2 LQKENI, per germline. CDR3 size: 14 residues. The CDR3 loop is CASSPGQANQPQHF. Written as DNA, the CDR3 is TGTGCCAGCTCACCGGGACAGGCGAATCAGCCCCAGCATTTT.

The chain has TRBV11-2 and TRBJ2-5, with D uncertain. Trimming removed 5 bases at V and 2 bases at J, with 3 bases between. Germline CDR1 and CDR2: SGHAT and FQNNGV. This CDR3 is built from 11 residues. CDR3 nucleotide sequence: TGTGCCAGCAGCGAGCAAGAGACCCAGTACTTC. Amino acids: CASSEQETQYF. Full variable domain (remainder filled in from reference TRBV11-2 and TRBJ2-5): EAGVAQSPRYKIIEKRQSVAFWCNPISGHATLYWYQQILGQGPKLLIQFQNNGVVDDSQLPKDRFSAERLKGVDSTLKIQPAKLEDSAVYLCASSEQETQYFGPGTRLLVL.

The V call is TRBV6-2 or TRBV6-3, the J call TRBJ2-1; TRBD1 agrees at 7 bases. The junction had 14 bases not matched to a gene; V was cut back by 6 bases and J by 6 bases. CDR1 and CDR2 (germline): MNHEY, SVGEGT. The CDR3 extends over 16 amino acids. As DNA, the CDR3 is TGTGCCAGCAGCCCTGGAGTCGGGACAGCACCCAATGAGCAGTTCTTC. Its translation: CASSPGVGTAPNEQFF.

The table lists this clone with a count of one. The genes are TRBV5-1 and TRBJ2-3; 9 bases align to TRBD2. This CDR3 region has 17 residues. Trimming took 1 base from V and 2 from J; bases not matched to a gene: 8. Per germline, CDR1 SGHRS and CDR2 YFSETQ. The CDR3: CASSLYSSGANTDTQYF. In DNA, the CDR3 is TGCGCCAGCAGCTTGTACTCTAGCGGGGCGAACACAGATACGCAGTATTTT.

CDR3 in DNA: TGTGCCAGTATTGCGGGGCGGGCTTTCTTT. Translating gives CASIAGRAFF. The chain carries TRBV19 and TRBJ1-1, with D tentatively TRBD1 (5 bases). The CDR3 sequence is 10 residues long. The V end was cut by 7 bases, the J end by 11 bases, with 11 bases between. CDR1 and CDR2 from the germline V gene are LNHDA and SQIVND (reference sequence).

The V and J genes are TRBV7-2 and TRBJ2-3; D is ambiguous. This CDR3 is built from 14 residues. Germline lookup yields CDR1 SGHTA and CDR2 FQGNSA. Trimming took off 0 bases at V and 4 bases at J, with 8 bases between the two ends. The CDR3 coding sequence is TGTGCCAGCAGCTTAGCTAGCCACGCAGATACGCAGTATTTT. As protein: CASSLASHADTQYF.

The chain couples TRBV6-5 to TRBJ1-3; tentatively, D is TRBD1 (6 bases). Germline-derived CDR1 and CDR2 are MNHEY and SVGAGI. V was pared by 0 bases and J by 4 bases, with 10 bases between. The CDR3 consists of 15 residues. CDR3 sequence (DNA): TGTGCCAGCAGTTACTCGGGGGCGGCAGGAAACACCATATATTTT. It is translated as CASSYSGAAGNTIYF.

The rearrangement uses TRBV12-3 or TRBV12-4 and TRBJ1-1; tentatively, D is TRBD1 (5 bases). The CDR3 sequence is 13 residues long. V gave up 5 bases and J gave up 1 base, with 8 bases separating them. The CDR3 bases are TGTGCCAGCAGTCGACAGCAGAACACTGAAGCTTTCTTT. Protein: CASSRQQNTEAFF.

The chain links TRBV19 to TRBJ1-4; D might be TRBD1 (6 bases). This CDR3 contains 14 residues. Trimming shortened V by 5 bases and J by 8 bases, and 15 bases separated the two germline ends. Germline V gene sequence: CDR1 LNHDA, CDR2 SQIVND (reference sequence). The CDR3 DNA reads TGTGCCAGTAGTCCCGCGGGGGCCGGGGAAAAACTGTTTTTT. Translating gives CASSPAGAGEKLFF.

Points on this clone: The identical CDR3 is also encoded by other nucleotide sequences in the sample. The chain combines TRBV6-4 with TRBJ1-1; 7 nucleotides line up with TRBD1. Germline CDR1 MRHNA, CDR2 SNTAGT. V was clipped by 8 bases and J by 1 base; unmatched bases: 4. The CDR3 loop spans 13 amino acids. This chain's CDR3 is CASRRTGNTEAFF. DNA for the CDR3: TGTGCCAGCCGTAGGACAGGGAACACTGAAGCTTTCTTT.

CDR3 in DNA: TGTGCCAGCTCACCTTCGGGAAGGGAGGCGAACACTGAAGCTTTCTTT. Protein product: CASSPSGREANTEAFF. This chain connects TRBV18 to TRBJ1-1; D is uncertain. The length of the CDR3 is 16 residues. Trimming took off 3 bases at V and 1 base at J, with 15 bases between the two ends. CDR1 and CDR2 from the germline V gene are KGHSH and LQKENI.

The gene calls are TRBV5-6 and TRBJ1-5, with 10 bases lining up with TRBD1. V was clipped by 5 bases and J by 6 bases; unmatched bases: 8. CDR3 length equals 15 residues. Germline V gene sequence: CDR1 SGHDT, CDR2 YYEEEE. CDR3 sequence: CASRTDRGPGQPQHF. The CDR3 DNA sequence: TGTGCCAGCAGAACTGACAGGGGGCCGGGTCAGCCCCAGCATTTT.